Reported below is one T cell receptor beta chain. The sample belongs to a study of Ad26.COV2.S vaccination and SARS-CoV-2 variants. CDR3 length: 18 residues. CDR1 is MDHEN and CDR2 is SYDVKM in the germline V gene. V lost 5 bases, J lost 0 bases, and 12 bases stayed unmatched. Profiled with immunoSEQ multiplex PCR; TCRdb holds only in-frame clones, not every one. The sample has under 600,000 clones, roughly nine tenths seen once; the top ten hold 1.7%. Treatment specified: roughly 18 received Ad26.COV2.S at low or high dose, single or two shots; a few received placebo; per-sample allocation not given. Day 63 after the first injection of vaccine or placebo was the sampling time.

This chain joins TRBV28 and TRBJ2-7, with 11 nucleotides matching TRBD1. The TCR comes from a person between 18 and 59 years old who received the Ad26.COV2.S COVID-19 vaccine or a placebo. Specimen: peripheral blood, collected in a trial of Ad26.COV2.S vaccine versus placebo. CDR3 sequence: CASSTRIAGTGGSYEQYF. The DNA of the CDR3 is TGTGCCAGCAGTACCCGGATTGCCGGGACAGGGGGCTCCTACGAGCAGTACTTC.